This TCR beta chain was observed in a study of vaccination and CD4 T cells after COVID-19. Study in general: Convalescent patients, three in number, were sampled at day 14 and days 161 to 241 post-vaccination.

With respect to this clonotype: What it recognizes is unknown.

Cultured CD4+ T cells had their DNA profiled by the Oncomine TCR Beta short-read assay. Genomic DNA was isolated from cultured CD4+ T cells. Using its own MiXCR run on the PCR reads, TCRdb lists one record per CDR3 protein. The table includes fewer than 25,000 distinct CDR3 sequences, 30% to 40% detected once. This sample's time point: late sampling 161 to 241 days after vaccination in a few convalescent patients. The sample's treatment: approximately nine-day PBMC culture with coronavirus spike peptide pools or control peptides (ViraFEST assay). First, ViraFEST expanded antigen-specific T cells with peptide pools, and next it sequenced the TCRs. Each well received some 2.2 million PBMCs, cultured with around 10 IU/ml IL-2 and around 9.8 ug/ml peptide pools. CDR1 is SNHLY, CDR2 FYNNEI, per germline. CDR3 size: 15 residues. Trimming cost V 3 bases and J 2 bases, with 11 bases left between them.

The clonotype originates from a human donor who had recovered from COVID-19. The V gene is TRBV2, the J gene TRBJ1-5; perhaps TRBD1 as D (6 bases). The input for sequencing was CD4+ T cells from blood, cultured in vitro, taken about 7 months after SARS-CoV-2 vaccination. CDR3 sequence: CASSDARGGNQPQHF. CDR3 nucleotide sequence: TGTGCCAGCAGTGACGCCAGGGGAGGCAATCAGCCCCAGCATTTT.